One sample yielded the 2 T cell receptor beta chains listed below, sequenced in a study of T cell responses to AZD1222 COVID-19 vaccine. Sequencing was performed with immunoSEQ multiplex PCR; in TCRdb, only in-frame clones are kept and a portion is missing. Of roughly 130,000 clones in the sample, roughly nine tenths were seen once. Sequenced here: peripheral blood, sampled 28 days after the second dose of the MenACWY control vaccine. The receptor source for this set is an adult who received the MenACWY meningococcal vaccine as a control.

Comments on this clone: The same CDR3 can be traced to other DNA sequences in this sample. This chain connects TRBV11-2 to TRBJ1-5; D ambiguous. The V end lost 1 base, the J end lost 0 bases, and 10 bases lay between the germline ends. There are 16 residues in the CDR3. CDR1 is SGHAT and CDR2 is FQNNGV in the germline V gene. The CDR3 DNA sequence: TGTGCCAGCAGCTTAGGGGCGGGTGGTAGCAATCAGCCCCAGCATTTT. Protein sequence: CASSLGAGGSNQPQHF.

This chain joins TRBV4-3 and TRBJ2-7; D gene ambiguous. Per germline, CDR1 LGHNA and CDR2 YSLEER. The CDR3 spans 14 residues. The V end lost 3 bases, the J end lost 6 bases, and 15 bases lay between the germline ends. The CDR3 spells CASSHSTELGEQYF. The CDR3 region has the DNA TGCGCCAGCAGCCATTCGACGGAGCTCGGCGAGCAGTACTTC.